This T cell receptor beta chain was found in a study of blood T cell repertoires in COVID-19. This clone was counted a few times. The assay was immunoSEQ multiplex PCR, and TCRdb's table has in-frame clones only and misses some. The sample yields 42,000 or so clones, 76% seen once. V was cut by 3 bases and J by 0 bases, with 5 bases left in between. Germline assignment: CDR1 SGHNT and CDR2 YENEEA. The CDR3 consists of 13 residues. This clonotype was obtained from a man at least 80 years old with acute or convalescent COVID-19. V gene TRBV11-3 combines with J gene TRBJ2-5; D is unresolved. Sequencing was performed on peripheral blood. The DNA for the CDR3 is TGTGCCAGCAGCTTCTCGGACCAAGAGACCCAGTACTTC. It encodes CASSFSDQETQYF.